The 26 T cell receptor beta chains given below trace back to one sample, sequenced in a study of blood T cell repertoires in COVID-19. TCRdb keeps only in-frame clones here, not all; method: immunoSEQ multiplex PCR. The sample contains roughly 120,000 clones, about 70% of which appear only once. The sequenced sample was peripheral blood. The receptors stem from an older man with COVID-19, enrolled during active disease.

This clone showed up just a few times. The V and J genes are TRBV6-2 or TRBV6-3 and TRBJ2-7; 9 bases line up with TRBD1. The CDR3 contains 15 residues. The V segment lost 2 bases and the J segment 1 base; nucleotides outside the gene matches: 3. Germline CDR1 and CDR2: MNHEY and SVGEGT. Here the CDR3 reads CASSYRGQGSYEQYF. In DNA, the CDR3 is TGTGCCAGCAGTTACCGGGGACAGGGATCCTACGAGCAGTACTTC.

This sequence joins TRBV28 and TRBJ1-5; D is unresolved. Per germline, CDR1 MDHEN and CDR2 SYDVKM. The CDR3 has 12 residues. V lost 6 bases, J lost 4 bases, and 7 bases lay in between. The CDR3 loop reads CASSYRNQPQHF. CDR3 nucleotide sequence: TGTGCCAGCAGCTACCGGAATCAGCCCCAGCATTTT.

The rearrangement joins TRBV28 to TRBJ2-2, with 13 nucleotides matching TRBD2. The CDR3 extends over 17 amino acids. J gave up 4 bases and V 6 bases, and 8 bases lay outside the gene matches. Per germline, CDR1 MDHEN and CDR2 SYDVKM. The CDR3 DNA is TGTGCCAGCAGCCCGGGACTAGCGGGGCCGGGCACCGGGGAGCTGTTTTTT. As protein: CASSPGLAGPGTGELFF.

This rearrangement joins TRBV6-2 or TRBV6-3 to TRBJ2-2; 7 nucleotides agree with TRBD2. Germline V gene lookup returns CDR1 MNHEY and CDR2 SVGEGT. The length of the CDR3 is 15 residues. Germline trimming cut 3 bases from V and 0 bases from J; bases unmatched to any gene: 1. CDR3 in amino acids: CASSYTSANTGELFF. The CDR3 DNA follows: TGTGCCAGCAGTTATACTAGCGCGAACACCGGGGAGCTGTTTTTT.

This clone was counted between two and nine times. This rearrangement joins TRBV15 to TRBJ2-3; the D gene is possibly TRBD1 (5 bases). Germline CDR1 is LNHNV and CDR2 is YYDKDF (reference sequence). This CDR3 has 14 residues. Between the trimmed V and J ends, which lost 3 bases and 0 bases, there was a span of 7 bases. CDR3 sequence: CATSSDSSTDTQYF. The CDR3 nucleotides are TGTGCCACCAGCAGCGACAGTAGCACAGATACGCAGTATTTT.

The chain employs TRBV28 and TRBJ1-5; D call uncertain. The CDR3 has 15 amino acids. Germline V lookup: CDR1 MDHEN, CDR2 SYDVKM. With 6 bases removed from V and 5 bases from J, the gap between germline ends came to 17 bases. The CDR3 here is CASSTQTGRYQPQHF. CDR3 bases: TGTGCCAGCAGCACCCAGACCGGGAGGTATCAGCCCCAGCATTTT.

V gene TRBV3-1 (or the pseudogene TRBV3-2) combines with J gene TRBJ1-5, with D unresolved. The CDR3 loop spans 14 amino acids. CDR1 is LGHDT and CDR2 is YNNKEL in the germline V gene (reference sequence). Trimming stripped 5 bases from V and 2 bases from J, with 10 bases between. CDR3 residues: CASSDGEGNQPQHF. CDR3 bases: TGTGCCAGCAGCGACGGGGAAGGCAATCAGCCCCAGCATTTT.

The chain recombines TRBV28 with TRBJ1-6; 8 bases agree with TRBD1. The CDR3 length is 13 residues. With V trimmed by 10 bases and J by 7 bases, 6 bases remained unmatched. Per germline, CDR1 MDHEN and CDR2 SYDVKM. The CDR3 region is CAIQDRANSPLHF. Written as DNA, the CDR3 is TGTGCCATCCAGGACAGGGCCAATTCACCCCTCCACTTT.

This clone was counted a few times. Here the CDR3 reads CASSLVGTVNQPQHF. The CDR3 nucleotides are TGTGCCAGCAGCTTAGTAGGGACAGTCAATCAGCCCCAGCATTTT. The chain is built from TRBV7-8 and TRBJ1-5; TRBD1 matches at 7 bases. The CDR3 spans 15 residues. Germline CDR1 SGHVS, CDR2 FQNEAQ. Losses at the gene ends were 1 base for V and 3 bases for J; bases not matched to a gene: 3. The variable domain in full, with the rest retrieved from reference TRBV7-8 and TRBJ1-5, is GAGVSQSPRYKVAKRGQDVALRCDPISGHVSLFWYQQALGQGPEFLTYFQNEAQLDKSGLPSDRFFAERPEGSVSTLKIQRTQQEDSAVYLCASSLVGTVNQPQHFGDGTRLSIL.

V and J are TRBV5-1 and TRBJ2-7, with TRBD1 as a possible D gene (5 bases). The CDR3 length is 13 residues. Germline values: CDR1 SGHRS, CDR2 YFSETQ. The V gene lost 2 bases and the J gene lost 4 bases, with 10 bases spanning the gap. CDR3 amino acids: CASSFQGGYEQYF. In DNA, the CDR3 is TGCGCCAGCAGCTTCCAGGGCGGTTACGAGCAGTACTTC.

CDR3 residues: CASSPGVAGTGELFF. Here the CDR3 DNA reads TGTGCCAGCAGCCCTGGAGTAGCGGGAACCGGGGAGCTGTTTTTT. The V call is TRBV6-4, the J call TRBJ2-2; 8 nucleotides line up with TRBD2. The V gene's germline CDR1 is MRHNA and CDR2 SNTAGT. This CDR3 has 15 residues. Trimming at V came to 6 bases and at J to 5 bases, leaving 8 bases not matched to a gene.

The rearrangement joins TRBV4-2 to TRBJ1-2, with 7 bases lining up with TRBD1. This CDR3 is built from 15 residues. The V segment lost 0 bases and the J segment 6 bases; nucleotides outside the gene matches: 7. CDR1 and CDR2 (germline): LGHNA, YNFKEQ. The CDR3 DNA follows: TGTGCCAGCAGCCAAGATACAGGGGCCTACAATGGCTACACCTTC. This translates into CASSQDTGAYNGYTF.

Notes on this clone: Relative to the germline gene, one junction end is altered; a read error may explain this. This sequence joins TRBV6-1 and TRBJ1-2; tentative D call: TRBD1 (5 bases). CDR1 and CDR2 from the germline V gene are MNHNS and SASEGT. The CDR3 has 14 residues. CDR3 DNA sequence: TGTGCCACCAGTGAAGGGGCGGGAGACTATGGCTACACCTTC. This encodes CATSEGAGDYGYTF.

V gene TRBV5-1 combines with J gene TRBJ2-3, with 7 bases lining up with TRBD1. The germline V gene encodes CDR1 SGHRS and CDR2 YFSETQ. V gave up 3 bases and J gave up 4 bases; unmatched junction bases: 2. The CDR3 loop spans 13 amino acids. CDR3 in amino acids: CASSSGQADTQYF. The CDR3 region has the DNA TGCGCCAGCAGCTCTGGACAGGCAGATACGCAGTATTTT.

The chain couples TRBV27 to TRBJ1-4; the D is unclear. CDR3 length equals 14 residues. Germline CDR1 reads MNHEY; CDR2 reads SMNVEV (reference sequence). V lost 6 bases and J lost 4, with 12 bases in between. The CDR3 DNA is TGTGCCAGCAGGCCGGGAGTAAATAATGAAAAACTGTTTTTT. Protein sequence: CASRPGVNNEKLFF.

V gene TRBV28 combines with J gene TRBJ1-1; D remains ambiguous. The CDR3 consists of 11 residues. Looked up from germline, CDR1 is MDHEN and CDR2 is SYDVKM. V was shortened by 7 bases and J by 3 bases, with 6 bases between the two germline ends. CDR3: CASTFYTEAFF. The CDR3 DNA reads as TGTGCCAGCACATTTTACACTGAAGCTTTCTTT.

This sequence joins TRBV29-1 and TRBJ1-4, with D possibly matching TRBD1 (6 bases). Trimming took off 5 bases at V and 4 bases at J, with 17 bases between the two ends. Germline V gene lookup returns CDR1 SQVTM and CDR2 ANQGSEA. The CDR3 is made up of 15 amino acids. The CDR3 DNA reads TGCAGCGTTAGGGGGACCGGGGCGGATAATGAAAAACTGTTTTTT. Protein sequence: CSVRGTGADNEKLFF.

This clone was seen a few times. The chain employs TRBV28 and TRBJ2-7; unclear D gene. This CDR3 contains 11 residues. Looked up from germline, CDR1 is MDHEN and CDR2 is SYDVKM. Trimming removed 5 bases at V and 5 bases at J, with 7 bases between. The DNA for the CDR3 is TGTGCCAGCAGTGACTGGGACGAGCAGTACTTC. As protein: CASSDWDEQYF.

CDR3 amino acids: CASTEGLNEQYF. In DNA, the CDR3 is TGTGCCAGCACGGAGGGCCTTAACGAGCAGTACTTC. V is TRBV21-1 and J is TRBJ2-7; TRBD2, the table's D call, was not compared with the DNA. TRBV21-1 has pseudogene status. The CDR3 runs 12 residues.

V gene TRBV5-5 combines with J gene TRBJ2-1; 7 nucleotides line up with TRBD1. The V and J ends lost 2 bases and 7 bases, in that order; junction bases with no gene match: 12. Per the germline V gene, CDR1 is SGHKS and CDR2 is YYEKEE (reference sequence). There are 16 residues in the CDR3. The CDR3 sequence: CASSFGLGGRGNEQFF. The CDR3 nucleotides read TGTGCCAGCAGCTTTGGTCTAGGGGGCAGGGGTAATGAGCAGTTCTTC.

J is TRBJ2-3 and V is TRBV3-1 (or the pseudogene TRBV3-2), with 11 bases fitting TRBD2. Germline CDR1 is LGHDT and CDR2 is YNNKEL (reference sequence). The CDR3 extends over 17 amino acids. V lost 4 bases, J lost 5 bases, and 11 bases stayed unmatched. CDR3 in amino acids: CASSLGNSGRAGDTQYF. For the CDR3, the DNA is TGTGCCAGCAGCCTCGGAAATAGCGGGAGGGCCGGAGATACGCAGTATTTT.

The chain couples TRBV11-2 to TRBJ1-6; unclear D gene. The CDR3 covers 11 residues. V was shortened by 2 bases and J by 14 bases, with 7 bases between the two germline ends. The germline CDR1 and CDR2 sequences are SGHAT and FQNNGV. The CDR3 coding sequence is TGTGCCAGCAGCTTACGGGGAGCCCTCCACTTT. Residues: CASSLRGALHF. Drawing the rest from reference TRBV11-2 and TRBJ1-6, the complete variable domain is EAGVAQSPRYKIIEKRQSVAFWCNPISGHATLYWYQQILGQGPKLLIQFQNNGVVDDSQLPKDRFSAERLKGVDSTLKIQPAKLEDSAVYLCASSLRGALHFGNGTRLTVT.

The gene calls are TRBV28 and TRBJ1-1; D is unclear. The CDR3 contains 15 residues. Looked up from germline, CDR1 is MDHEN and CDR2 is SYDVKM. Trimming shortened V by 7 bases and J by 1 base, and 16 bases separated the two germline ends. The CDR3 sequence: CASNPLGGGNTEAFF. In DNA, the CDR3 is TGTGCCAGCAACCCCCTCGGTGGCGGGAACACTGAAGCTTTCTTT.

There are many counts of this clone. The chain employs TRBV19 and TRBJ1-5; tentative D call: TRBD1 (5 bases). The V and J ends lost 7 bases and 3 bases respectively, with 16 bases between them. This CDR3 contains 15 residues. Germline V gives CDR1 LNHDA, CDR2 SQIVND (reference sequence). CDR3 sequence reads: CASKYWVGANQPQHF. DNA for the CDR3: TGTGCCAGTAAATACTGGGTAGGGGCCAATCAGCCCCAGCATTTT.

This chain connects TRBV29-1 to TRBJ2-1; 10 bases are a match to TRBD2. V gave up 5 bases and J gave up 9 bases; unmatched junction bases: 4. CDR3 length: 12 amino acids. Germline CDR1 SQVTM, CDR2 ANQGSEA. The CDR3 reads CSVSGTSVEQFF. The CDR3 nucleotides read TGCAGCGTTTCCGGGACTAGCGTTGAGCAGTTCTTC.

J is TRBJ1-6 and V is TRBV2, with TRBD1 matching 7 bases. J gave up 9 bases and V 4 bases, and 9 bases lay outside the gene matches. Germline CDR1 SNHLY, CDR2 FYNNEI. This CDR3 has 15 amino acids. CDR3 region: CASSVPGTDLSPLHF. In DNA form, the CDR3 reads TGTGCCAGCAGTGTCCCCGGGACAGACCTTTCACCCCTCCACTTT.